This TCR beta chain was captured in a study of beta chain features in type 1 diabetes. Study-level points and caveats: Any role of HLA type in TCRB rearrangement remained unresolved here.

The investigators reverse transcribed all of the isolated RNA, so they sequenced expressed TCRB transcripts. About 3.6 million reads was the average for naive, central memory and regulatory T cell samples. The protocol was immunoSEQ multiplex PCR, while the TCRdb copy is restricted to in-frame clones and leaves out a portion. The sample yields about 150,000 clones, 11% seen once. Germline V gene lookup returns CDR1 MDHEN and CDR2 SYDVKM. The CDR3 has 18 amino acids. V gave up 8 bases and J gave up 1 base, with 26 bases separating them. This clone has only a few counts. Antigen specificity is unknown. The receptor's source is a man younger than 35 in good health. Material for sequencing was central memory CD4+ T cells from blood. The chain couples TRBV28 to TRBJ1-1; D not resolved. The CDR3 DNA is TGTGCCAGCCCACCCTCAGTGGAAGGCGCCCTGGGGAACACTGAAGCTTTCTTT. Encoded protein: CASPPSVEGALGNTEAFF.